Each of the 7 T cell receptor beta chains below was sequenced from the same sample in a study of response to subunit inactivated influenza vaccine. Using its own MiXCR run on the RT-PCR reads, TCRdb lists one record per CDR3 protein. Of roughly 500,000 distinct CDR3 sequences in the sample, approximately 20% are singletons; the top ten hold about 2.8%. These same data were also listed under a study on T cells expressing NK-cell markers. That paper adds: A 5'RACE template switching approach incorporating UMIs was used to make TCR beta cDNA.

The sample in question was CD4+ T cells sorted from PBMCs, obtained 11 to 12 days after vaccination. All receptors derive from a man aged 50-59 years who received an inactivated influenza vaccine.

CDR3 loop: CAWTLGETQYF. The DNA of the CDR3 is TGTGCCTGGACCCTTGGGGAGACCCAGTACTTC. This chain joins TRBV30 and TRBJ2-5; no reliable D call. Trimming took off 4 bases at V and 5 bases at J, with 8 bases between the two ends. Germline assignment: CDR1 GTSNPN and CDR2 SVGIG (reference sequence). The CDR3 consists of 11 residues. Full variable domain (rest looked up from reference TRBV30 and TRBJ2-5): SQTIHQWPATLVQPVGSPLSLECTVEGTSNPNLYWYRQAAGRGLQLLFYSVGIGQISSEVPQNLSASRPQDRQFILSSKKLLLSDSGFYLCAWTLGETQYFGPGTRLLVL.

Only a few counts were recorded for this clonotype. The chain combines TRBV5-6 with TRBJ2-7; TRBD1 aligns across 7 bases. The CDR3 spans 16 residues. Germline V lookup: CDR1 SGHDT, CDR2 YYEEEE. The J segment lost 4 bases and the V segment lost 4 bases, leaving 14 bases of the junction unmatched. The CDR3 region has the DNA TGTGCCAGCAGCCGCTCTTGGGACAGCACAGTGTACGAGCAGTACTTC. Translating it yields CASSRSWDSTVYEQYF.

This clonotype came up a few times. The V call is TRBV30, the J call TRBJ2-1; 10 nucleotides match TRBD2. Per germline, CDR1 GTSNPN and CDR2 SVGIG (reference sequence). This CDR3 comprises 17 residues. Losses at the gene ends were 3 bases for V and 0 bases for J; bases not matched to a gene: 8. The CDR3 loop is CAWSGLLAGVSYNEQFF. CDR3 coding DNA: TGTGCCTGGAGCGGTCTCCTAGCGGGAGTCTCCTACAATGAGCAGTTCTTC.

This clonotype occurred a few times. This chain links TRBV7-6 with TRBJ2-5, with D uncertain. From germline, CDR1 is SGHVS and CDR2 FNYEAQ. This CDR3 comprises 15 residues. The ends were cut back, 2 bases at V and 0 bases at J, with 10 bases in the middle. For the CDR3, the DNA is TGTGCCAGCAGCTTAAGTGGTCAGTACCAAGAGACCCAGTACTTC. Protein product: CASSLSGQYQETQYF. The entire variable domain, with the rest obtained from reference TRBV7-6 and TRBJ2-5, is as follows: GAGVSQSPRYKVTKRGQDVALRCDPISGHVSLYWYRQALGQGPEFLTYFNYEAQQDKSGLPNDRFSAERPEGSISTLTIQRTEQRDSAMYRCASSLSGQYQETQYFGPGTRLLVL.

CDR3 in amino acids: CALSGNQYNEQFF. CDR3 in DNA: TGTGCCCTTAGCGGGAACCAATACAATGAGCAGTTCTTC. This chain joins TRBV24-1 and TRBJ2-1, with 8 bases aligning to TRBD2. The junction had 7 bases not matched to a gene; V was cut back by 12 bases and J by 4 bases. This CDR3 has 13 amino acids. Germline CDR1 reads KGHDR; CDR2 reads SFDVKD.

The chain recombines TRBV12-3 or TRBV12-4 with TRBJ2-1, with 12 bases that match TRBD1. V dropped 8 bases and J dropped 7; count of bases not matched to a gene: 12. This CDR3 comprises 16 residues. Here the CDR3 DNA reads TGTGCCAGCGGCCAACCCCCGGGACAGGGGGCTAATGAGCAGTTCTTC. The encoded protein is CASGQPPGQGANEQFF.

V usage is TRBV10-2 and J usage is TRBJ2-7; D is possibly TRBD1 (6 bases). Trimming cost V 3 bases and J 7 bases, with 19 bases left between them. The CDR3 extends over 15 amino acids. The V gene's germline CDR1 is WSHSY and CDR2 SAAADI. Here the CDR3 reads CASSERQGILSEQYF. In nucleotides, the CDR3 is TGCGCCAGCAGTGAAAGGCAGGGGATACTCTCGGAGCAGTACTTC.